The 26 T cell receptor beta chains below all came from one sample that was sequenced in a study of CD8+ T cells in alopecia areata. Sorting of pooled cutaneous lymph node cells was based on CD4, CD8alpha, NKG2D, NKG2ACE and other markers. RNA was isolated and reverse transcribed to cDNA, the sequencing template. The repertoire was sequenced with immunoSEQ multiplex PCR; TCRdb's copy has only in-frame clones and lacks some. Recorded here are 250,000 or so clones, none singletons. The sequenced sample was CD4+ T cells sorted from a lymph node. These receptors were collected from a C3H/HeJ mouse with alopecia areata. For the strain, the MHC haplotype given is H2-k.

In the case of this clone: The gene names given are mouse names. The read stops 4 residues short of the end of the CDR3; the missing end is completed from the germline J gene. This rearrangement joins TRBV13-3 to TRBJ2-1; 7 bases line up with TRBD2. The V gene end was trimmed by 1 base and the J gene end by 0 bases; junction bases not matched to a gene: 1. Germline V gene lookup returns CDR1 NNHDY and CDR2 SYVADS. This CDR3 has 15 residues. CDR3 sequence reads: CASSDLGVNYAEQFF. The CDR3 DNA, read in part, is TGTGCCAGCAGTGATCTGGGGGTTAACTATGCT.

This clone was recorded at least ten times. The listed genes are named as in mouse. The read comes to an end 4 residues before the CDR3 does, leaving the germline J gene to fill in the end. The sample has other DNA sequences that encode this CDR3 too. This chain connects TRBV1 to TRBJ2-5, with 10 positions matching TRBD1. This CDR3 region has 14 residues. CDR1 and CDR2 (germline): NSQYPW, LRSPGD (reference sequence). The chain's CDR3 is CTCSAGQGKDTQYF. Partial CDR3 DNA: TGCACCTGCAGTGCGGGACAGGGGAAAGAC.

The table lists this clone with many counts. Germline and genes: mouse. The read stops 3 residues short of the end of the CDR3; the missing end is completed from the germline J gene. V gene TRBV13-3 combines with J gene TRBJ1-6; tentative D call: TRBD1 (5 bases). TRBJ1-6 is an ORF for which the function is uncertain. Per germline, CDR1 NNHDY and CDR2 SYVADS. V was cut by 5 bases and J by 4 bases, with 10 bases left in between. The CDR3 runs to 14 residues. The covered CDR3 bases are TGTGCCAGCAGAGAAGACAGATATAATTCGCCC. Translated, it gives CASREDRYNSP. The full CDR3 is CASREDRYNSPLYF.

The sample holds a few counts of this clone. Mouse gene names and germline throughout. The read gets to within 4 residues of the CDR3 end, and the germline J gene fills in the rest. The rearrangement uses TRBV13-3 and TRBJ2-5; 10 bases are a match to TRBD2. CDR3 length: 14 amino acids. In germline, CDR1 is NNHDY, CDR2 SYVADS. CDR3 sequence reads: CASSRLGGSDTQYF. CDR3 DNA (partial): TGTGCCAGCAGTCGACTGGGGGGATCTGAC.

This clone has just a few counts. Gene names and germline refer to mouse. The CDR3 region is CASSGQGGGEVFF. Partial CDR3 DNA: TGTGCCAGCAGCGGACAAGGAGGGGGA. The genes are TRBV19 and TRBJ1-1; tentatively, D is TRBD1 (6 bases). The read stops 4 residues short of the end of the CDR3; the missing end is completed from the germline J gene. The CDR3 is 13 amino acids. Germline loops: CDR1 FNHDT, CDR2 SITEND (reference sequence).

This clone was recorded a few times. Gene and germline names: mouse. The CDR3 end is not reached by the read, which stops 4 residues before it; the germline J gene fills it in. The chain has TRBV19 and TRBJ2-7; TRBD2 matches at 8 bases. The CDR3 has 15 residues. Germline CDR1 and CDR2: FNHDT and SITEND (reference sequence). The trim removed 4 bases at V and 0 bases at J, leaving 6 bases unmatched. The CDR3 DNA, read in part, is TGTGCCAGCAGTTCACCGGGACTGGACTCCTAT. It is translated as CASSSPGLDSY. The CDR3 reads in full as CASSSPGLDSYEQYF.

This clone came up a few times. Any gene name here is a mouse gene name. The observed sequence ends 4 residues before the CDR3 terminus, with the missing tail filled in from the germline J gene. The chain recombines TRBV5 with TRBJ2-3, with D tentatively TRBD1 (6 bases). CDR3 size: 16 residues. V was clipped by 0 bases and J by 0 bases, with 10 bases between them. In germline, CDR1 is LGHNA, CDR2 YNLKQL (reference sequence). The sequenced part of the CDR3 DNA is TGTGCCAGCAGCCAAGATGGACAGACTAGTGCAGAA. Protein: CASSQDGQTSAE. The full CDR3 is CASSQDGQTSAETLYF.

This clone appeared a few times. All gene names here are mouse names. The read terminates 4 residues before the CDR3 end, so the remaining end is supplied by the germline J gene. The V gene is TRBV5, the J gene TRBJ2-1; 11 bases agree with TRBD2. The CDR3 is 16 amino acids. CDR1 is LGHNA, CDR2 YNLKQL, per germline (reference sequence). The junction had 3 bases not matched to a gene; V was cut back by 2 bases and J by 3 bases. The chain's CDR3 is CASSQSDWGVYAEQFF. CDR3 DNA, as far as it was read: TGTGCCAGCAGCCAATCGGACTGGGGGGTCTATGCT.

This clone was counted only a few times. The germline and genes are mouse ones. The CDR3 goes on 4 residues after the read ends, and that part is filled in from the germline J gene. Other DNA sequences from this sample encode an identical CDR3 as well. The chain is built from TRBV19 and TRBJ1-2; tentative D call: TRBD1 (5 bases). Trimming removed 0 bases from V and 0 bases from J, with 6 bases in between. The CDR3 consists of 14 residues. Germline V gene sequence: CDR1 FNHDT, CDR2 SITEND (reference sequence). CDR3 DNA (partial): TGTGCCAGCAGTATAGGGGGGGCAAACTCC. Translation gives CASSIGGANS. The full CDR3 protein reads CASSIGGANSDYTF.

Many counts were recorded for this clone. These gene names are mouse names. The DNA ends 4 residues before the CDR3 does, and the rest of the CDR3 is filled in from the germline J gene. This specimen includes other DNA sequences encoding the same CDR3. This chain links TRBV17 with TRBJ2-2; weak D call: TRBD1 (6 bases). CDR1 is MNHDT, CDR2 YYDKIL, per germline. The CDR3 runs to 14 residues. V lost 3 bases and J 1 base, leaving 6 bases between the germline ends. The CDR3 DNA, read in part, is TGTGCTAGCAGTAGGGACAGAAACACCGGG. It yields the protein CASSRDRNTG. The whole CDR3 protein is CASSRDRNTGQLYF.

This clone was detected a few times. The gene names here belong to mouse. The sequenced fragment ends 4 residues before the CDR3 boundary, so the rest is inferred from the germline J gene. The chain joins TRBV31 to TRBJ1-1, with 10 bases identical to TRBD1. CDR1 GKSSPN and CDR2 SITVG come from the germline V gene. The CDR3 has 13 residues. The CDR3: CAWSLGTGAEVFF. The part of the CDR3 DNA that was read is TGTGCCTGGAGTCTAGGGACAGGGGCA.

With respect to this clone: Germline and genes: mouse. The CDR3 end falls 3 residues outside the read, so it is completed with the germline J gene. The same CDR3 can be traced to other DNA sequences in this sample. This chain links TRBV31 with TRBJ1-6; TRBD1 aligns across 7 bases. TRBJ1-6 is an ORF; its function is uncertain. V shed 0 bases and J 2 bases; nucleotides not matched to a gene: 1. This CDR3 has 15 amino acids. Germline values: CDR1 GKSSPN, CDR2 SITVG. CDR3: CAWSLQGAYNSPLYF. Partial CDR3 DNA: TGTGCCTGGAGTCTCCAGGGGGCCTATAATTCGCCC.

There are a few counts of this clone. Gene and germline names: mouse. The CDR3 extends 4 residues past the end of the read, so its final part is completed from the germline J gene. The V call is TRBV29, the J call TRBJ2-5; 9 bases fit TRBD2. The CDR3 runs 13 residues. Germline CDR1 and CDR2: MSHET and SYDVDS. CDR3 DNA, as far as it was read: TGTGCTAGCAGGACTGGGGGAAAAGAC. Its protein is CASRTGGKD. The whole CDR3 reads CASRTGGKDTQYF. Complete variable domain (other parts from reference TRBV29 and TRBJ2-5): DMKVTQMPRYLIKRMGENVLLECGQDMSHETMYWYRQDPGLGLQLIYISYDVDSNSEGDIPKGYRVSRKKREHFSLILDSAKTNQTSVYFCASRTGGKDTQYFGPGTRLLVL.

For this clone: Gene and germline names: mouse. The CDR3 end lies 4 residues beyond the end of the read and is filled in from the germline J gene. The sample has other DNA sequences that encode this CDR3 too. This chain connects TRBV31 to TRBJ2-5; D is perhaps TRBD1 (6 bases). V lost 1 base and J lost 3, with 8 bases in between. Germline assignment: CDR1 GKSSPN and CDR2 SITVG. The CDR3 spans 13 residues. This chain's CDR3 is CAWSPGAQDTQYF. The DNA read from the CDR3 is TGTGCCTGGAGTCCAGGGGCTCAAGAC.

As concerns this clone: Gene names and germline refer to mouse. The read halts 4 residues ahead of the CDR3 end, with the missing end drawn from the germline J gene. The sample carries other DNA sequences with the same CDR3. The chain employs TRBV19 and TRBJ2-5; 7 bases are a match to TRBD1. Looked up from germline, CDR1 is FNHDT and CDR2 is SITEND (reference sequence). The CDR3 loop spans 14 amino acids. The V segment lost 2 bases and the J segment 3 bases; nucleotides outside the gene matches: 3. CDR3: CASSIAGGQDTQYF. The CDR3 DNA, read in part, is TGTGCCAGCAGTATCGCAGGGGGACAAGAC.

This clone was counted many times. The gene names here belong to mouse. Read sequence stops 4 residues before the CDR3 end, and the germline J gene provides the missing end. The V call is TRBV14, the J call TRBJ2-2; tentatively, D is TRBD1 (6 bases). Per germline, CDR1 SGHDT and CDR2 FRDEAV. This CDR3 is built from 16 residues. Trimming left V 3 bases short and J 3 bases short, with 15 bases between. CDR3 DNA (partial): TGTGCCAGCAGTTCCCGCCCGGACAGATACACCGGG. This sequence encodes CASSSRPDRYTG. In full, the CDR3 is CASSSRPDRYTGQLYF.

This clone was picked up many times. Gene names are the mouse ones. The read terminates 4 residues ahead of where the CDR3 ends, so the germline J gene completes it. Other DNA sequences in this specimen translate into the identical CDR3. The chain recombines TRBV17 with TRBJ2-3, with 7 nucleotides matching TRBD1. In germline, CDR1 is MNHDT, CDR2 YYDKIL. After removal of 0 bases from V and 3 bases from J, the junction contained 3 bases not matched to a gene. The CDR3 length is 15 residues. CDR3 DNA, as far as it was read: TGTGCTAGCAGTAGAGACAGGGGGAGGGCAGAA. Residues: CASSRDRGRAE. In full, the CDR3 reads CASSRDRGRAETLYF.

For this clone: Mouse gene names and germline throughout. The sequenced fragment ends 4 residues before the CDR3 boundary, so the rest is inferred from the germline J gene. The chain employs TRBV14 and TRBJ2-4, with D possibly being TRBD1 (6 bases). The V gene lost 5 bases and the J gene lost 2 bases, with 12 bases spanning the gap. The germline gives CDR1 SGHDT, CDR2 FRDEAV. The CDR3 has 14 residues. CDR3 protein: CASSPRDNQNTLYF. The CDR3 DNA, read in part, is TGTGCCAGCAGCCCCCGGGACAATCAAAAC.

This clone appeared a few times. Gene names and germline refer to mouse. The read gets to within 4 residues of the CDR3 end, and the germline J gene fills in the rest. The sample has other DNA sequences that encode this CDR3 too. V and J are TRBV31 and TRBJ2-1; 8 bases map to TRBD1. CDR1 and CDR2 (germline): GKSSPN, SITVG. This CDR3 has 14 amino acids. After removal of 2 bases from V and 3 bases from J, the junction contained 3 bases not matched to a gene. CDR3 sequence: CAWSLTGGYAEQFF. The covered CDR3 bases are TGTGCCTGGAGTTTAACAGGGGGCTATGCT.

There are a few counts of this clone. Here the gene names and germline are mouse. The read ends 4 residues before the CDR3 terminus; that terminus is restored from the germline J gene. This CDR3 is also generated by other DNA sequences in the sample. The V and J genes are TRBV1 and TRBJ2-1, with 9 bases identical to TRBD2. Germline CDR1 reads NSQYPW; CDR2 reads LRSPGD (reference sequence). J was trimmed by 4 bases and V by 3 bases; bases with no gene match: 1. The CDR3 has 14 residues. The CDR3 bases that were read are TGCACCTGCAGTGCGGGGACTGGGTATGCT. It specifies CTCSAGTGYA. The entire CDR3 protein is CTCSAGTGYAEQFF. The complete variable domain, with remaining parts taken from reference TRBV1 and TRBJ2-1, reads VTLLEQNPRWRLVPRGQAVNLRCILKNSQYPWMSWYQQDLQKQLQWLFTLRSPGDKEVKSLPGADYLATRVTDTELRLQVANMSQGRTLYCTCSAGTGYAEQFFGPGTRLTVL.

In its sample, this clone was seen a few times. Each gene name is a mouse one. Coverage ceases 4 residues before the CDR3 finishes, and the germline J gene fills in the end. V is TRBV29 and J is TRBJ2-1, with 8 bases identical to TRBD1. The CDR3 sequence is 14 residues long. The trim removed 3 bases at V and 3 bases at J, leaving 1 base unmatched. Germline V gene lookup returns CDR1 MSHET and CDR2 SYDVDS. The sequenced CDR3 bases are TGTGCTAGCAGTTTGGACAGGGCCTATGCT. Translation: CASSLDRAYA. The whole CDR3 is CASSLDRAYAEQFF. Combining the CDR3 with reference TRBV29 and TRBJ2-1 gives the whole variable domain DMKVTQMPRYLIKRMGENVLLECGQDMSHETMYWYRQDPGLGLQLIYISYDVDSNSEGDIPKGYRVSRKKREHFSLILDSAKTNQTSVYFCASSLDRAYAEQFFGPGTRLTVL.

This clone showed up just a few times. Any gene name here is a mouse gene name. Sequencing ends 4 residues short of the CDR3 end; the germline J gene provides the rest. This chain joins TRBV29 and TRBJ2-4; 7 positions match TRBD1. Germline trimming cut 3 bases from V and 0 bases from J; bases unmatched to any gene: 3. The CDR3 has 15 amino acids. Germline V gene sequence: CDR1 MSHET, CDR2 SYDVDS. The sequenced part of the CDR3 DNA is TGTGCTAGCAGTTTGACAGGGCCTAGTCAAAAC. This codes for CASSLTGPSQN. The whole CDR3 sequence is CASSLTGPSQNTLYF.

This clone was picked up a small number of times. Genes and germline come from the mouse. The CDR3 end lies 4 residues beyond the end of the read and is filled in from the germline J gene. V usage is TRBV13-3 and J usage is TRBJ2-2; the match to TRBD2 covers 7 bases. Germline CDR1 and CDR2: NNHDY and SYVADS. CDR3 length: 12 residues. V lost 5 bases and J lost 6; bases outside the gene matches: 1. The CDR3 sequence: CASRLGPGQLYF. CDR3 DNA (partial): TGTGCCAGCAGACTGGGGCCCGGG.

With regard to this clone: Here the gene names and germline are mouse. The read terminates 4 residues ahead of where the CDR3 ends, so the germline J gene completes it. Other DNA sequences of this sample code for an identical CDR3. The V and J genes are TRBV1 and TRBJ1-1, with TRBD1 as a possible D gene (5 bases). In germline, CDR1 is NSQYPW, CDR2 LRSPGD (reference sequence). The V and J ends lost 3 bases and 4 bases respectively, with 12 bases between them. The CDR3 extends over 14 amino acids. CDR3 sequence reads: CTCSAEGRGTEVFF. CDR3 DNA, as far as it was read: TGCACCTGCAGTGCCGAGGGGAGAGGCACA.

Notes on this clone: Just one base apart from a much larger clone, this may be a read error. All gene names here are mouse names. The read stops 4 residues short of the end of the CDR3; the missing end is completed from the germline J gene. V and J are TRBV5 and TRBJ2-5; D perhaps matches TRBD2 (6 bases). The V and J ends lost 2 bases and 1 base respectively, with 7 bases between them. Per germline, CDR1 LGHNA and CDR2 YNLKQL (reference sequence). The CDR3 extends over 14 amino acids. The CDR3 DNA, read in part, is TGTGCCAGCAGCCAACTGGGGCACCAAGAC. Amino acids: CASSQLGHQD. The whole CDR3 is CASSQLGHQDTQYF.

Comments on this clone: This may come from a read error, since a much larger clone is one base off. Any gene name here is a mouse gene name. The observed sequence ends 4 residues before the CDR3 terminus, with the missing tail filled in from the germline J gene. The chain employs TRBV13-3 and TRBJ1-1; no definite D call. Trimming left V 2 bases short and J 1 base short, with 6 bases between. The CDR3 is made up of 13 amino acids. Germline lookup yields CDR1 NNHDY and CDR2 SYVADS. Here the CDR3 reads CASSEAGNTEVFF. CDR3 DNA (partial): TGTGCCAGCAGTGAGGCAGGGAACACA.